The clone carrying this T cell receptor beta chain rates as large (0.1 to 1%). Its antigen remains unknown. The repertoire was sequenced with immunoSEQ multiplex PCR; TCRdb's copy has only in-frame clones and lacks some. The table records 1,500 to 2,000 clones, around 80% of them present only once. This sample is drawn from a study of immune cell composition in non-small cell lung cancer. Study results and caveats: Top 10 clone scores and clonality were higher in squamous than adenocarcinoma.

The CDR3 spans 16 residues. The V gene end was trimmed by 5 bases and the J gene end by 6 bases; junction bases not matched to a gene: 8. The germline gives CDR1 MGHRA, CDR2 YSYEKL. DNA was extracted from unsorted cell suspensions stored frozen. This TCR was recovered from a human donor with non-small cell lung cancer. Sequencing was done on a sample of lung tumor tissue. The chain joins TRBV4-1 to TRBJ2-3; 13 bases map to TRBD2. The CDR3 DNA is TGCGCCAGCAGCTTCGAGAGGACTAGCGGGAGTGATACGCAGTATTTT. Amino acid sequence: CASSFERTSGSDTQYF.